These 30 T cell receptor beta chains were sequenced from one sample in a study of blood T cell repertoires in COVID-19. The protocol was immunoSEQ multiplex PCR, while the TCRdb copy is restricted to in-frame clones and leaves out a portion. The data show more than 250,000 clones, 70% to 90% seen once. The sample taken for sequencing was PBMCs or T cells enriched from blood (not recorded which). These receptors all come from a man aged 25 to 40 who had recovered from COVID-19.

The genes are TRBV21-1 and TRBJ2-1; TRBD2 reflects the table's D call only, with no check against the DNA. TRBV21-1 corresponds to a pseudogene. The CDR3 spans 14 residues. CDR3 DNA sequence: TGTGCCAGCAGCAAGACGGGTTCTTACAATGAGCAGTTCTTC. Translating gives CASSKTGSYNEQFF.

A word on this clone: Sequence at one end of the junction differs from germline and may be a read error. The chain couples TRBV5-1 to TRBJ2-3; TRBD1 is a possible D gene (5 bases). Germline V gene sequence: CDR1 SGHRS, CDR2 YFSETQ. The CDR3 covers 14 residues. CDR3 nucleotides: TGCGCCAGCAGCTTCCAGCCGACAGACCCAGGCCCCTTCTTT. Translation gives CASSFQPTDPGPFF.

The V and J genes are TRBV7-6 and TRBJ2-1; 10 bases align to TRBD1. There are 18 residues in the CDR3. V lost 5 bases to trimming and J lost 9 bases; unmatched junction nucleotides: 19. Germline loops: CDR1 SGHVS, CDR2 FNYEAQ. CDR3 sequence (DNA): TGTGCCAGCAGCATGGCACAAATTGGGACAGGGGTGGGCGGTGAGCAGTTCTTC. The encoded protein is CASSMAQIGTGVGGEQFF.

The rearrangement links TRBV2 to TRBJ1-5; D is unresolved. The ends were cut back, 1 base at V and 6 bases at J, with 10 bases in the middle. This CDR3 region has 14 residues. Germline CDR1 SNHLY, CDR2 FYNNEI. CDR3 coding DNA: TGTGCCAGCAGTGAAGGGGCAGGTCTTCAGCCCCAGCATTTT. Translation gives CASSEGAGLQPQHF.

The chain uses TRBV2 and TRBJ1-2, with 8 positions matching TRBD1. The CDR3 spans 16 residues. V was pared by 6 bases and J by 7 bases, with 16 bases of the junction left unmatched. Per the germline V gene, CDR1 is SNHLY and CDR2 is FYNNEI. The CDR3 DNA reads TGTGCCAGCAGCGCCAGCCTCGACAGGGGAGGAGGTGGCTACACCTTC. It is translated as CASSASLDRGGGGYTF.

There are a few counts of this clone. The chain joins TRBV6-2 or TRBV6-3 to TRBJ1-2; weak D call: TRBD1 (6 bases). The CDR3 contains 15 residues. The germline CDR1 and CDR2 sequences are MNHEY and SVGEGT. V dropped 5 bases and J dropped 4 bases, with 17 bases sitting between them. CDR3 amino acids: CASSLTGPTFYGYTF. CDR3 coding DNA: TGTGCCAGCAGTCTCACAGGGCCGACCTTCTATGGCTACACCTTC.

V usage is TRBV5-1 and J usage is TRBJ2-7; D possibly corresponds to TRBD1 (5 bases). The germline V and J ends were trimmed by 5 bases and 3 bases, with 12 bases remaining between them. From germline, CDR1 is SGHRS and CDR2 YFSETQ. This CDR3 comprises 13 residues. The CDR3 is CASRTQAHYEQYF. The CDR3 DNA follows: TGCGCCAGCAGAACACAGGCACACTACGAGCAGTACTTC.

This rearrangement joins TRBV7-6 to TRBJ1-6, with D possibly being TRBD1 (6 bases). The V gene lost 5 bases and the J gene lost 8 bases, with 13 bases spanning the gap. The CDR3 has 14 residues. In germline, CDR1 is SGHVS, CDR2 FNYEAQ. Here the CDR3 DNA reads TGTGCCAGCAGCCTTTCCTACAGGGATTCACCCCTCCACTTT. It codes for CASSLSYRDSPLHF. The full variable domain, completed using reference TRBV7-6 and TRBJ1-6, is GAGVSQSPRYKVTKRGQDVALRCDPISGHVSLYWYRQALGQGPEFLTYFNYEAQQDKSGLPNDRFSAERPEGSISTLTIQRTEQRDSAMYRCASSLSYRDSPLHFGNGTRLTVT.

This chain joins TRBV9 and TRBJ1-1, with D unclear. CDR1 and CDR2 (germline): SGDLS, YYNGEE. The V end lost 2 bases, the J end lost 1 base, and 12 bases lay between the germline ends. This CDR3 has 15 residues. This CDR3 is CASSVDQQTNTEAFF. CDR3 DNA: TGTGCCAGCAGCGTCGATCAACAAACGAACACTGAAGCTTTCTTT.

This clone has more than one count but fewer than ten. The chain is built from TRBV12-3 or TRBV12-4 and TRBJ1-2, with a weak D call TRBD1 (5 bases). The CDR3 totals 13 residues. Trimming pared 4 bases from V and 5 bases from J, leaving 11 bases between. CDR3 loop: CASSSTTAYGYTF. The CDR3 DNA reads TGTGCCAGCAGTTCGACGACAGCTTATGGCTACACCTTC.

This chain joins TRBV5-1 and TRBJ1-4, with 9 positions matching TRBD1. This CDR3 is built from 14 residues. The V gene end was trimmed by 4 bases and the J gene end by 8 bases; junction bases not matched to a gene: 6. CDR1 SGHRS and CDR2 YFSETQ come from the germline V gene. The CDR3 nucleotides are TGCGCCAGCAGCATAGGACAGGGGTTGGAAAAACTGTTTTTT. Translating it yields CASSIGQGLEKLFF.

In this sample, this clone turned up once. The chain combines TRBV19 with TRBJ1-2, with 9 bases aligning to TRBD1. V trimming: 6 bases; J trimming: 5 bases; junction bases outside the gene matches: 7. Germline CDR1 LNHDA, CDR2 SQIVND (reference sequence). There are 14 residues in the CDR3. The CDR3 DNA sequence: TGTGCCAGTAGCCGGGACAGGGCTAGATATGGCTACACCTTC. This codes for CASSRDRARYGYTF. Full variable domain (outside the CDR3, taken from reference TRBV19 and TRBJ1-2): DGGITQSPKYLFRKEGQNVTLSCEQNLNHDAMYWYRQDPGQGLRLIYYSQIVNDFQKGDIAEGYSVSREKKESFPLTVTSAQKNPTAFYLCASSRDRARYGYTFGSGTRLTVV.

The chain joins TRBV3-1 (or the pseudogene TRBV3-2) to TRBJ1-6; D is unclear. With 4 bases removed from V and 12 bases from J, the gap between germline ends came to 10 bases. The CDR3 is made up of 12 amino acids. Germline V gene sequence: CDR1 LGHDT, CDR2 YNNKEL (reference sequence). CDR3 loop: CASSPTRGPLHF. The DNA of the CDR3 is TGTGCCAGCAGCCCGACACGTGGACCCCTCCACTTT.

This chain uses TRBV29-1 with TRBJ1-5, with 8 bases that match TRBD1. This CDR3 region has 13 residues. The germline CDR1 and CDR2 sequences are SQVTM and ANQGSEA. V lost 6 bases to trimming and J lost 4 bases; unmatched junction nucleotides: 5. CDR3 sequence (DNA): TGCAGCGTGTCAAGGGACAGGAATCAGCCCCAGCATTTT. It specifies CSVSRDRNQPQHF.

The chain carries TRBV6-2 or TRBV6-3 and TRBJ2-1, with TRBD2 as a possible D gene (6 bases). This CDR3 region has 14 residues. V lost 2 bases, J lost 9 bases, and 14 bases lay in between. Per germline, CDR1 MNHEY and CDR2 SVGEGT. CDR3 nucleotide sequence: TGTGCCAGCAGTTACACGGGGGAGTTGGGTGAGCAGTTCTTC. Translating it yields CASSYTGELGEQFF.

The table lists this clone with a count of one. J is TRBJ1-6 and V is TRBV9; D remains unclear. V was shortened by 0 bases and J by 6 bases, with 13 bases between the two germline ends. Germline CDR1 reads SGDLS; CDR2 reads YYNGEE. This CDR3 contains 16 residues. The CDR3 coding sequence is TGTGCCAGCAGCGTAGGTCAGGCGCCGTCTAATTCACCCCTCCACTTT. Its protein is CASSVGQAPSNSPLHF.

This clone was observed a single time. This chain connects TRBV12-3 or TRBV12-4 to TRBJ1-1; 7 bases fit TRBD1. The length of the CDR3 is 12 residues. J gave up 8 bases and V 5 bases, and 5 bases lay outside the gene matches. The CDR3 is CASSLPDREAFF. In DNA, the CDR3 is TGTGCCAGCAGTCTACCGGACAGGGAAGCTTTCTTT.

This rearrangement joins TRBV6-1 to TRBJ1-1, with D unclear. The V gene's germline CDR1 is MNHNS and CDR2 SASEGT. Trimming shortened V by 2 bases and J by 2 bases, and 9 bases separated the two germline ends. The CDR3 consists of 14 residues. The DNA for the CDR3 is TGTGCCAGCAGTGAATGGGGAGCTAACACTGAAGCTTTCTTT. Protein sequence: CASSEWGANTEAFF.

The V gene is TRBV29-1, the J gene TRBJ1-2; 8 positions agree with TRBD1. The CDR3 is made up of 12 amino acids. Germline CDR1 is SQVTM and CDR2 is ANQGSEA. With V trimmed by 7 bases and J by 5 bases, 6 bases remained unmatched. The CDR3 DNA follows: TGCAGCGACGGGGACAGGTCTTATGGCTACACCTTC. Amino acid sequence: CSDGDRSYGYTF.

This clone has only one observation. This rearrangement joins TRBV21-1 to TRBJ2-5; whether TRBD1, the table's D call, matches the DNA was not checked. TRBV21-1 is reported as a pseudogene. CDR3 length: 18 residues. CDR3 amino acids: CASSKGDSDSLLQETQYF. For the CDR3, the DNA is TGTGCCAGCAGCAAAGGAGACTCGGACAGCCTACTCCAAGAGACCCAGTACTTC.

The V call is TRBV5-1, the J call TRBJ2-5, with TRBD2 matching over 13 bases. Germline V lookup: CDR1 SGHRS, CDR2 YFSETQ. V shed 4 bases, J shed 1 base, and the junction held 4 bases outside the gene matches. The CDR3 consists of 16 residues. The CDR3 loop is CASSAGLAGPQETQYF. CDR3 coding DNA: TGCGCCAGCAGCGCGGGACTAGCGGGGCCCCAAGAGACCCAGTACTTC.

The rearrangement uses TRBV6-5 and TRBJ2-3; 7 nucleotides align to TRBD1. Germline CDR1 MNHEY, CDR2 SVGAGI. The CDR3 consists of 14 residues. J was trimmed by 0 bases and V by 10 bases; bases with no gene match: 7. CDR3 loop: CATRPGQSTDTQYF. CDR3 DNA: TGTGCCACACGCCCGGGACAGAGCACAGATACGCAGTATTTT.

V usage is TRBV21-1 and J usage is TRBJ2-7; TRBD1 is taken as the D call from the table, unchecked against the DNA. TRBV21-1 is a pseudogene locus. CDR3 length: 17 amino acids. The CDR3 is CASSKKPTRGISYEQYF. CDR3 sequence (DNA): TGTGCCAGCAGCAAAAAGCCCACAAGGGGGATTTCCTACGAGCAGTACTTC.

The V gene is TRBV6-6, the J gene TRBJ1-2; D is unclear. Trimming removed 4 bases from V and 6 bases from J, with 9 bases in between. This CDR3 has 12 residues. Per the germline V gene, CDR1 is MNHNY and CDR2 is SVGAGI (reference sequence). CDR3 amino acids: CASSLRGHGYTF. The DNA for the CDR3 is TGTGCCAGCAGTTTGCGAGGGCATGGCTACACCTTC.

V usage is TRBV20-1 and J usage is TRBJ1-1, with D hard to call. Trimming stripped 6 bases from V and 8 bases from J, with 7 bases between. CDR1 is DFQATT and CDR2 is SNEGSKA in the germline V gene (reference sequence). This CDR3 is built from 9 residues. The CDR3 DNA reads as TGCAGTGCGCGCTTGGAAGCTTTCTTT. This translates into CSARLEAFF.

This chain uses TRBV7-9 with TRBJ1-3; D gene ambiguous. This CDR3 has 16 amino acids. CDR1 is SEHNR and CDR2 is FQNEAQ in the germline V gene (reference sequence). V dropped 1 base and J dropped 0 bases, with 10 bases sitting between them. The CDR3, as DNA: TGTGCCAGCAGCTTAGGAGGTATAGGCTCTGGAAACACCATATATTTT. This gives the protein CASSLGGIGSGNTIYF. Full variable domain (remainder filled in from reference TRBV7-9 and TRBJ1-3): DTGVSQNPRHKITKRGQNVTFRCDPISEHNRLYWYRQTLGQGPEFLTYFQNEAQLEKSRLLSDRFSAERPKGSFSTLEIQRTEQGDSAMYLCASSLGGIGSGNTIYFGEGSWLTVV.

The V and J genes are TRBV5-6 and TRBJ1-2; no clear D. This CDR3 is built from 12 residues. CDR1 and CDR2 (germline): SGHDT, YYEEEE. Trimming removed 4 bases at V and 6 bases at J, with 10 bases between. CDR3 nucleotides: TGTGCCAGCAGCCTCCGGAGTCATGGCTACACCTTC. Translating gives CASSLRSHGYTF. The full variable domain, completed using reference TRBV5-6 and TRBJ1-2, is DAGVTQSPTHLIKTRGQQVTLRCSPKSGHDTVSWYQQALGQGPQFIFQYYEEEERQRGNFPDRFSGHQFPNYSSELNVNALLLGDSALYLCASSLRSHGYTFGSGTRLTVV.

The CDR3 DNA reads TGTGCCACCAGCAGAGATCGAGACACGGACTATCAGCCCCAGCATTTT. Translating gives CATSRDRDTDYQPQHF. The rearrangement uses TRBV15 and TRBJ1-5; D gene ambiguous. The germline V gene encodes CDR1 LNHNV and CDR2 YYDKDF (reference sequence). The CDR3 covers 16 residues. Trimming shortened V by 0 bases and J by 5 bases, and 14 bases separated the two germline ends.

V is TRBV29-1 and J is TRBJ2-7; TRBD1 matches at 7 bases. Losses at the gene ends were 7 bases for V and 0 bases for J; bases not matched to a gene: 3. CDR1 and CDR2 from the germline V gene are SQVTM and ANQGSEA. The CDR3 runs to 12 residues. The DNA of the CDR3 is TGCAGCGCGCGACAGGGCTCCTACGAGCAGTACTTC. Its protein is CSARQGSYEQYF.

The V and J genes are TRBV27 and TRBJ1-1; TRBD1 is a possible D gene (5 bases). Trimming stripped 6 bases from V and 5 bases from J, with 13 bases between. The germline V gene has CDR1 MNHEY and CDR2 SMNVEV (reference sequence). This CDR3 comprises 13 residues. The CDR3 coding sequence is TGTGCCAGCAGAGACAGCCTGGGGACTGAAGCTTTCTTT. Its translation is CASRDSLGTEAFF.